This TCR beta chain was retrieved from a study of OX40 agonist ivuxolimab in advanced cancers. Assay: immunoSEQ multiplex PCR; the TCRdb copy retains only in-frame clones and omits some. The sample has 79,000 or so clones; almost 85% are singletons. The germline CDR1 and CDR2 sequences are SNHLY and FYNNEI. The CDR3 sequence is 14 residues long. Trimming pared 5 bases from V and 0 bases from J, leaving 7 bases between. This sample comprised CD4+ or CD8+ T cells sorted from blood, obtained in a trial of the OX40 agonist ivuxolimab. The chain is built from TRBV2 and TRBJ1-4; no clear D. This receptor was obtained from an adult with an advanced solid tumor such as melanoma, head and neck, liver or kidney cancer. The chain's CDR3 is CASSYSTTNEKLFF. The CDR3 DNA is TGTGCCAGCAGTTACAGTACAACTAATGAAAAACTGTTTTTT.